This T cell receptor (beta chain) derives from a study of cytomegalovirus exposure and HLA in healthy donors. Study-wide results and caveats: The later analysis indicated that the majority of CMV-associated TCR beta chains appeared HLA-restricted. Later work found that TCR association rates differed between HLA loci; DRB1 had the most and HLA-C the fewest.

A multiplex PCR was run with 60 Vbeta primers and 13 Jbeta primers. TCRdb's table, derived via immunoSEQ multiplex PCR, lists solely in-frame clones and lacks some. The sample records more than 200,000 clones, 75% to 85% being singletons. Germline-derived CDR1 and CDR2 are MRHNA and SNTAGT. The CDR3 covers 10 residues. Trimming removed 10 bases at V and 1 base at J, with 5 bases between. A note on this clone: The antigen is unknown.

The clonotype comes from a girl under 18 in good health and CMV-seronegative. The sequenced material came from PBMCs. The V gene is TRBV6-4, the J gene TRBJ2-7; D gene uncertain. The CDR3 DNA reads as TGTGCCACCGGGTCCTACGAGCAGTACTTC. Residues: CATGSYEQYF.